The clone carrying this TCR beta chain was recorded many times. This entry belongs to a study of metastatic and nonmetastatic thyroid tumors. No treatment of any kind had been given to any patient before thyroid surgery. Via MiXCR, TCRdb re-called the PCR reads. In the table there are roughly 33,000 clones, approximately 17% of which are singletons. There are 16 residues in the CDR3. V shed 4 bases, J shed 8 bases, and the junction held 10 bases outside the gene matches. Germline V lookup: CDR1 SEHNR, CDR2 FQNEAQ (reference sequence). The sequenced sample consisted of blood. This sequence joins TRBV7-9 and TRBJ2-1, with 11 bases identical to TRBD2. The sequence was obtained from a female donor with papillary thyroid cancer or a benign thyroid nodule (not recorded which). Some clones in this sample may be carry-over from other donors' samples. CDR3 sequence: CASSSGTSGFVDEQFF. In DNA, the CDR3 is TGTGCCAGCAGCTCCGGGACTAGCGGTTTTGTAGATGAGCAGTTCTTC. Based on the CDR3 plus reference TRBV7-9 and TRBJ2-1, the full variable domain is DTGVSQNPRHKITKRGQNVTFRCDPISEHNRLYWYRQTLGQGPEFLTYFQNEAQLEKSRLLSDRFSAERPKGSFSTLEIQRTEQGDSAMYLCASSSGTSGFVDEQFFGPGTRLTVL.